This entry is about one T cell receptor beta chain. As yet, its antigen is unknown. The protocol was immunoSEQ multiplex PCR, while the TCRdb copy is restricted to in-frame clones and leaves out a portion. The repertoire holds more than 2,000,000 clones, with approximately 94% as singletons. The source of the sample is a study of shared clonotypes between healthy human individuals. Study overall: The cohort comprised a couple of women and a few men. Their ages spanned 18 to 49 years. Researchers assigned three CD4 naive, three CD4 memory, two CD8 naive and one CD8 memory plate to each donor.

Study-level points and caveats: Naive subsets tended to show greater estimated richness than memory subsets.

Germline-derived CDR1 and CDR2 are SGHTA and FQGNSA. V lost 2 bases to trimming and J lost 9 bases, with 17 bases between them. CDR3 size: 14 residues. This clonotype originated in a man younger than 30 in good health. Material for sequencing was naive CD4+ T cells sorted from blood. Described subset: CD45RA+ positively selected. This chain links TRBV7-2 with TRBJ2-7; D uncertain. The DNA for the CDR3 is TGTGCCAGCAGCTTATGGCCTTTAAAGCCGGGGCAGTACTTC. Amino acid sequence: CASSLWPLKPGQYF.